Each of the 17 T cell receptor beta chains below was sequenced from the same sample in a study of prognosis after radiotherapy for stage I lung cancer. Multiplex PCR, run in two rounds, amplified TCR beta CDR3 from genomic DNA. Amplification in first-round PCR relied on primers specific to each TRBV and TRBJ gene. TCRdb ran MiXCR on the multiplex PCR reads and lists one entry per CDR3 protein. The table has around 25,000 distinct CDR3 sequences, about 34% seen once. The source was PBMCs, collected before or after stereotactic body radiation therapy (not recorded which). All receptors come from a donor over 45 with non-small cell lung cancer.

The gene calls are TRBV6-1 and TRBJ2-1, with TRBD2 identical over 11 bases. Per the germline V gene, CDR1 is MNHNS and CDR2 is SASEGT. This CDR3 comprises 16 residues. CDR3 residues: CESKGTSGDSYNEQFF. CDR3 in DNA: TGTGAAAGCAAGGGGACTAGCGGAGATTCCTACAATGAGCAGTTCTTC.

In regard to this clonotype: Its ends do not fully match the called genes, so a read error is possible. The gene calls are TRBV18 and TRBJ2-1; 10 nucleotides match TRBD2. CDR3 length: 16 residues. The V gene's germline CDR1 is KGHSH and CDR2 LQKENI. CDR3 coding DNA: TGTGCCAGCTCAGCACCAGAACTAGCGGGAATGTATGAGCAGTTCTTC. It specifies CASSAPELAGMYEQFF.

This clonotype appeared many times. V usage is TRBV20-1 and J usage is TRBJ2-1; TRBD2 is a possible D gene (5 bases). The CDR3 is made up of 15 amino acids. V lost 6 bases and J 0 bases, leaving 15 bases between the germline ends. Germline CDR1 is DFQATT and CDR2 is SNEGSKA (reference sequence). CDR3 sequence: CSAPSSYGSYNEQFF. Here the CDR3 DNA reads TGCAGTGCACCTAGCTCCTACGGCTCCTACAATGAGCAGTTCTTC.

This clonotype was seen repeatedly, ten times or more. The genes are TRBV11-2 and TRBJ2-7, with D possibly TRBD1 on 5 matching bases. The length of the CDR3 is 15 residues. Germline CDR1 SGHAT, CDR2 FQNNGV. V was trimmed by 2 bases and J by 1 base, leaving 12 bases between them. The CDR3 sequence: CASSLLQGRSYEQYF. The DNA of the CDR3 is TGTGCCAGCAGCTTATTGCAGGGTCGATCCTACGAGCAGTACTTC. The entire variable domain, with the rest obtained from reference TRBV11-2 and TRBJ2-7, is as follows: EAGVAQSPRYKIIEKRQSVAFWCNPISGHATLYWYQQILGQGPKLLIQFQNNGVVDDSQLPKDRFSAERLKGVDSTLKIQPAKLEDSAVYLCASSLLQGRSYEQYFGPGTRLTVT.

This clonotype was found many times. V gene TRBV18 combines with J gene TRBJ2-7; TRBD1 matches at 8 bases. Germline loops: CDR1 KGHSH, CDR2 LQKENI. J lost 0 bases, V lost 4 bases, and 5 bases had no gene match. The CDR3 loop spans 15 amino acids. The CDR3 loop is CASSLGGQASYEQYF. As DNA, the CDR3 is TGTGCCAGCTCACTAGGGGGACAGGCCTCCTACGAGCAGTACTTC.

This clonotype came up many times. The CDR3 region is CAWSNRGSQRIYTF. As DNA, the CDR3 is TGTGCCTGGAGTAACCGAGGGAGTCAGAGGATCTACACCTTC. V is TRBV30 and J is TRBJ1-2; unclear D gene. The CDR3 extends over 14 amino acids. Germline CDR1 GTSNPN, CDR2 SVGIG (reference sequence). The V gene lost 2 bases and the J gene lost 10 bases, with 20 bases spanning the gap.

The sample holds many counts of this clonotype. This chain links TRBV6-8 with TRBJ2-7, with D maybe TRBD2 (6 bases). The V end was cut by 7 bases, the J end by 3 bases, with 16 bases between. Per germline, CDR1 MNHGY and CDR2 SAAAGT. This CDR3 contains 14 residues. The CDR3 region is CASTNVAELYEQYF. CDR3 nucleotide sequence: TGTGCCAGCACTAACGTAGCGGAGCTCTACGAGCAGTACTTC.

This clonotype was counted ten times or more. The chain couples TRBV14 to TRBJ2-7, with 7 bases matching TRBD2. CDR3 length: 15 residues. The V gene end was trimmed by 3 bases and the J gene end by 7 bases; junction bases not matched to a gene: 12. CDR1 is SGHDN and CDR2 is FVKESK in the germline V gene. Here the CDR3 DNA reads TGTGCCAGCAGCCATGGCGGGAGAACCCTCAGGGAGCAGTACTTC. This gives the protein CASSHGGRTLREQYF.

This clonotype was counted only a few times. The rearrangement links TRBV4-2 to TRBJ2-5; TRBD2 matches 13 bases. V was pared by 1 base and J by 1 base, with 3 bases of the junction left unmatched. Germline CDR1 reads LGHNA; CDR2 reads YNFKEQ. This CDR3 is 17 amino acids long. Written as DNA, the CDR3 is TGTGCCAGCAGCCAAGGACTAGCGGGAGGTTTCCAAGAGACCCAGTACTTC. Its protein product is CASSQGLAGGFQETQYF.

The genes are TRBV4-1 and TRBJ2-1; possible D gene TRBD2, 6 bases. CDR1 MGHRA and CDR2 YSYEKL come from the germline V gene. The length of the CDR3 is 16 residues. Trimming took 7 bases from V and 0 from J, leaving 16 bases between them. The CDR3 loop is CASTRTGVGSYNEQFF. CDR3 nucleotide sequence: TGCGCCAGCACCCGAACGGGAGTAGGCTCCTACAATGAGCAGTTCTTC.

The chain is built from TRBV6-1 and TRBJ2-2; 8 positions match TRBD1. The ends lost 7 bases at V and 7 bases at J; junction bases unmatched: 8. CDR3 length: 14 amino acids. Per the germline V gene, CDR1 is MNHNS and CDR2 is SASEGT. CDR3 loop: CASNLGQGVGELFF. CDR3 in DNA: TGTGCCAGCAACCTAGGACAGGGTGTCGGGGAGCTGTTTTTT.

The chain combines TRBV27 with TRBJ2-2; D uncertain. V lost 0 bases and J lost 5, with 4 bases in between. The CDR3 totals 13 residues. Germline V gene sequence: CDR1 MNHEY, CDR2 SMNVEV (reference sequence). For the CDR3, the DNA is TGTGCCAGCAGTTTATCGGTAACCGGGGAGCTGTTTTTT. It translates to CASSLSVTGELFF.

The rearrangement joins TRBV5-8 to TRBJ1-5; D unclear. V was trimmed by 0 bases and J by 2 bases, leaving 6 bases between them. The CDR3 is 14 amino acids. The V gene's germline CDR1 is SGHTS and CDR2 YDEGEE. This CDR3 reads CASSLGLGNQPQHF. For the CDR3, the DNA is TGTGCCAGCAGCTTGGGGCTGGGCAATCAGCCCCAGCATTTT.

In regard to this clonotype: This sequence may be a read error, since a much larger clone differs from it by one base. The conserved final phenylalanine or tryptophan is absent from the CDR3, which likely points to a read error. The J gene is TRBJ2-7, the V gene TRBV6-2 or TRBV6-3, with D perhaps TRBD2 (6 bases). There are 16 residues in the CDR3. Germline CDR1 MNHEY, CDR2 SVGEGT. The V end was cut by 2 bases, the J end by 4 bases, with 18 bases between. The CDR3 DNA is TGTGCCAGCAGTTACCGATCGGGACTCCGGTATTACGAGCAGTACCTC. It encodes CASSYRSGLRYYEQYL.

This clonotype appeared many times. J is TRBJ2-1 and V is TRBV24-1; no clear D gene. V lost 0 bases and J lost 6, with 5 bases in between. Germline V gene data show CDR1 as KGHDR and CDR2 as SFDVKD. The CDR3 contains 13 residues. CDR3 amino acids: CATSDLHGNEQFF. The CDR3 bases are TGTGCCACCAGTGATTTGCATGGCAATGAGCAGTTCTTC.

A word on this clonotype: A far larger clone is one base from this, pointing to a likely read error. The rearrangement links TRBV24-1 to TRBJ2-1; D gene uncertain. CDR3 length: 13 amino acids. CDR1 KGHDR and CDR2 SFDVKD come from the germline V gene. Trimming cost V 5 bases and J 10 bases, with 14 bases left between them. The CDR3 loop is CATSVGSSYEQFF. The CDR3 DNA sequence: TGTGCCACCAGTGTGGGTAGCTCCTACGAGCAGTTCTTC.

On this clonotype: One junction end disagrees with the germline gene, perhaps due to a read error. This rearrangement joins TRBV12-3 or TRBV12-4 to TRBJ1-2; 8 nucleotides agree with TRBD1. This CDR3 has 14 residues. The chain's CDR3 is CASSLANPGGGYTF. DNA of the CDR3: TGTGCCAGCAGCTTAGCAAACCCAGGGGGCGGCTACACCTTC.